This T cell receptor beta chain was documented in a study of response to subunit inactivated influenza vaccine. Whole-study results and caveats: Seasonal influenza vaccination, on each occasion, was suggested by the authors to recruit few new T cells.

TCRdb re-called the RT-PCR reads with MiXCR, one entry per CDR3 protein. Among 600,000 to 850,000 distinct CDR3 sequences, about 14% were seen once, and the ten largest hold 7.6%. To note about this clonotype: Its target is unknown.

V gave up 4 bases and J gave up 8 bases, with 11 bases separating them. CDR1 is SGHDN, CDR2 FVKESK, per germline. The CDR3 runs to 13 residues. This TCR was recovered from a man aged 50 to 60 who received an inactivated influenza vaccine. The chain carries TRBV14 and TRBJ1-4; D remains unclear. This sample comprised PBMCs from blood, obtained approximately 15 days before vaccination. CDR3 DNA: TGTGCCAGCAGCCCATTACCGGGCGAAAAACTGTTTTTT. This encodes CASSPLPGEKLFF.